This T cell receptor beta chain was profiled in a study of blood T cell repertoires in COVID-19. This clone has more than one count but fewer than ten. The germline V gene encodes CDR1 SGDLS and CDR2 YYNGEE. This CDR3 contains 16 residues. The junction had 7 bases not matched to a gene; V was cut back by 4 bases and J by 0 bases. As handled by the study authors: From reference gene primer amplification, estimates of nucleated cell counts were derived. Generated by immunoSEQ multiplex PCR, the TCRdb table keeps only in-frame clones and is missing some. V, J and clone size reflect that table, while D and trimming were determined from the DNA. Of about 170,000 clones listed, about 85% were seen once; the top ten hold about 6.9%.

The rearrangement joins TRBV9 to TRBJ1-3; 7 positions agree with TRBD1. The source material was peripheral blood. This TCR was recovered from an elderly man with COVID-19, enrolled during active disease. CDR3: CASSTTGKASGNTIYF. In nucleotides, the CDR3 is TGTGCCAGCAGCACGACAGGGAAGGCCTCTGGAAACACCATATATTTT. The full variable domain, completed using reference TRBV9 and TRBJ1-3, is DSGVTQTPKHLITATGQRVTLRCSPRSGDLSVYWYQQSLDQGLQFLIQYYNGEERAKGNILERFSAQQFPDLHSELNLSSLELGDSALYFCASSTTGKASGNTIYFGEGSWLTVV.